The 12 T cell receptor beta chains given below trace back to one sample, sequenced in a study of cytomegalovirus exposure and HLA in healthy donors (dated by TCRdb to between 2016 and 2019). The library was prepared using the immunoSEQ multiplex PCR assay. For the multiplex PCR, a mixture combining 60 forward primers for TCR Vbeta segments and 13 reverse primers for TCR Jbeta segments was used. The immuneACCESS repertoire file appears here via TCRdb, limited to in-frame rearrangements. These files lack a portion of the clones; in checked studies, under half of the deficit traces to unresolved V genes, and the cause of the others is not known. The sample profile shows about 130,000 clones; 81% of them were found once. Of the sample, 3.5% to 4% falls within the top ten clones. Input material: PBMCs. The receptors originated from a man aged 18-30 years in good health and CMV-seropositive.

This chain links TRBV27 with TRBJ2-3, with 9 bases fitting TRBD2. Germline CDR1 and CDR2: MNHEY and SMNVEV (reference sequence). The CDR3 consists of 15 residues. V was pared by 3 bases and J by 1 base, with 2 bases of the junction left unmatched. CDR3 sequence: CASSFLAGGTDTQYF. CDR3 coding DNA: TGTGCCAGCAGTTTTTTAGCGGGGGGCACAGATACGCAGTATTTT.

This chain connects TRBV4-1 to TRBJ2-7; possible D gene TRBD1, 5 bases. The CDR3 length is 13 residues. Trimming took 4 bases from V and 7 from J, leaving 14 bases between them. CDR1 MGHRA and CDR2 YSYEKL come from the germline V gene. The CDR3 here is CASSRTQGREQYF. For the CDR3, the DNA is TGCGCCAGCAGCCGGACGCAGGGTCGTGAGCAGTACTTC.

J is TRBJ2-1 and V is TRBV4-3; the D is unclear. The CDR3 sequence is 14 residues long. Germline assignment: CDR1 LGHNA and CDR2 YSLEER. Trimming stripped 1 base from V and 4 bases from J, with 8 bases between. This chain's CDR3 is CASSQVPYYNEQFF. The CDR3 coding sequence is TGCGCCAGCAGCCAAGTTCCTTATTACAATGAGCAGTTCTTC.

V gene TRBV6-1 combines with J gene TRBJ1-1, with D perhaps matching TRBD1 (6 bases). The CDR3 spans 13 residues. Germline V gene data show CDR1 as MNHNS and CDR2 as SASEGT. Trimming removed 10 bases from V and 4 bases from J, with 16 bases in between. CDR3 bases: TGTGCCACCGGGGGGCTCGGGGGCACTGAAGCTTTCTTT. Translation: CATGGLGGTEAFF.

The genes are TRBV5-1 and TRBJ2-5; 10 bases agree with TRBD2. The CDR3 length is 15 residues. The J segment lost 1 base and the V segment lost 4 bases, leaving 4 bases of the junction unmatched. Germline V CDR1 and CDR2: SGHRS, YFSETQ. The CDR3 bases are TGCGCCAGCAGCCCACGGACTAGCGGCCAAGAGACCCAGTACTTC. It yields the protein CASSPRTSGQETQYF.

This clone has only a few counts. The chain combines TRBV20-1 with TRBJ1-2; TRBD1 might be the D (5 bases). Germline CDR1 is DFQATT and CDR2 is SNEGSKA (reference sequence). Deletions cut 7 bases from V and 7 bases from J, with 13 bases between. The CDR3 is 11 residues long. The CDR3, as DNA: TGCAGTGTGTCCCGGGGGACTGGCTACACCTTC. Encoded protein: CSVSRGTGYTF.

This chain uses TRBV30 with TRBJ1-1; 10 bases are a match to TRBD1. J gave up 5 bases and V 3 bases, and 6 bases lay outside the gene matches. The CDR3 runs 14 residues. Looked up from germline, CDR1 is GTSNPN and CDR2 is SVGIG (reference sequence). The CDR3 DNA reads as TGTGCCTGGAGCCCGACAGGGGGCCGGACTGAAGCTTTCTTT. It translates to CAWSPTGGRTEAFF.

The chain uses TRBV9 and TRBJ1-1, with unresolved D. Germline V gives CDR1 SGDLS, CDR2 YYNGEE. The CDR3 loop spans 12 amino acids. Trimming took 3 bases from V and 8 from J, leaving 11 bases between them. The CDR3 DNA reads TGTGCCAGCAGCGCCCCCCCTCTAGAAGCTTTCTTT. Its protein product is CASSAPPLEAFF.

V gene TRBV27 combines with J gene TRBJ1-1; D remains ambiguous. The germline gives CDR1 MNHEY, CDR2 SMNVEV (reference sequence). The CDR3 consists of 15 residues. V lost 3 bases to trimming and J lost 8 bases, with 19 bases between them. The CDR3 sequence is CASSLTGTTPLEAFF. Here the CDR3 DNA reads TGTGCCAGCAGTTTGACGGGAACGACTCCTTTGGAAGCTTTCTTT.

The V gene is TRBV5-1, the J gene TRBJ1-1; D not certain. Trimming left V 0 bases short and J 1 base short, with 4 bases between. CDR3 length: 13 amino acids. Germline CDR1 reads SGHRS; CDR2 reads YFSETQ. The CDR3 spells CASSLEQNTEAFF. DNA for the CDR3: TGCGCCAGCAGCTTGGAACAGAACACTGAAGCTTTCTTT.

V gene TRBV10-1 combines with J gene TRBJ1-5; perhaps TRBD1 as D (6 bases). Looked up from germline, CDR1 is WNHNN and CDR2 is SYGVQD (reference sequence). V lost 5 bases to trimming and J lost 9 bases, with 14 bases between them. The CDR3 covers 13 residues. CDR3 sequence: CASSPGTLGPQHF. DNA for the CDR3: TGCGCCAGCAGTCCCGGGACATTGGGGCCCCAGCATTTT.

This clone was seen once. The rearrangement links TRBV7-2 to TRBJ1-2, with a weak D call TRBD1 (5 bases). The germline V gene encodes CDR1 SGHTA and CDR2 FQGNSA. Trimming took 5 bases from V and 4 from J, leaving 14 bases between them. The CDR3 totals 14 residues. CDR3 sequence (DNA): TGTGCCAGCAGCCAAACGGGGGGTCGCTATGGCTACACCTTC. It codes for CASSQTGGRYGYTF.